These T cell receptor beta chains were read from a single sample in a study of CD8 T cells in ankylosing spondylitis. Via MiXCR, TCRdb re-called the 5' RACE reads, giving one row per CDR3 protein. The sample includes 750,000 to 850,000 distinct CDR3 sequences, over 9.5% of them seen just once. The material sequenced was blood, either unsorted or a sorted T cell fraction (not recorded which). Every receptor here comes from a male donor with ankylosing spondylitis. Both conserved end residues are trimmed from each CDR3. The D gene is left open where the match is weak. For some rows the clone size is stated as once, few or many, or as a class when expanded; others skip it.

d_call cdr3_length v_call clone_size cdr3_aa
. 14 TRBV4-2 few ASSQGDPGLAFTQY
. 10 TRBV5-1 . PSSFTGKGYT
. 14 TRBV10-3 . AISFTVGGDYNEQF
TRBD2 12 TRBV27 . ASRNGRAGETQY
. 11 TRBV28 . ASSGPGMNEQF
. 13 TRBV9 . ASSVEWVRVETQY
. 13 TRBV4-3 few ASSQNRVFGYGYT
. 10 TRBV6-5 few ASTEHGYGYT
. 13 TRBV10-3 many AISESTENTGELF
TRBD1 13 TRBV15 once ATSVGTGGLETQY
TRBD2 14 TRBV28 . ASRPSGGSSYNEQF
TRBD2 9 TRBV29-1 . SVAGGREQF
. 8 TRBV29-1 many SGISYEQF
TRBD2 16 TRBV4-3 few ASSQGLAGGLAKNIQY
. 16 TRBV11-1 few ASSLGRGEGRMNTEAF
TRBD2 10 TRBV20-1 . SVTSGYNEQF
. 14 TRBV7-2 many ASSPLGGGALYGYT
. 11 TRBV7-7 many ASSPSDADTQY